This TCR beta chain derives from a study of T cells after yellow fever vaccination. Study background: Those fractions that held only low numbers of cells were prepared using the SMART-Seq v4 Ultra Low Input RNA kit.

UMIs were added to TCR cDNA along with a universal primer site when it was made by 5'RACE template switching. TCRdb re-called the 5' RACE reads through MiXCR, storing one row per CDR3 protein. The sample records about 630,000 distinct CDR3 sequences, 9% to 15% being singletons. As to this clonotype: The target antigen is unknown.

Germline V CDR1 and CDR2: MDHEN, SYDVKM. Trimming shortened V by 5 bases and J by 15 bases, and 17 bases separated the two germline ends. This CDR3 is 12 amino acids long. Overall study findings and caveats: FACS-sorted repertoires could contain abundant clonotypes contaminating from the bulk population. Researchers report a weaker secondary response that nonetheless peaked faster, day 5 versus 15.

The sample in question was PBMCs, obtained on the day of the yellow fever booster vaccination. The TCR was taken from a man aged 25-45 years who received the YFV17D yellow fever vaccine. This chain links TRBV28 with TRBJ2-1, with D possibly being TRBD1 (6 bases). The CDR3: CASSVPGHSPFF. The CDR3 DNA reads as TGTGCCAGCAGTGTCCCGGGACATAGTCCGTTCTTC.